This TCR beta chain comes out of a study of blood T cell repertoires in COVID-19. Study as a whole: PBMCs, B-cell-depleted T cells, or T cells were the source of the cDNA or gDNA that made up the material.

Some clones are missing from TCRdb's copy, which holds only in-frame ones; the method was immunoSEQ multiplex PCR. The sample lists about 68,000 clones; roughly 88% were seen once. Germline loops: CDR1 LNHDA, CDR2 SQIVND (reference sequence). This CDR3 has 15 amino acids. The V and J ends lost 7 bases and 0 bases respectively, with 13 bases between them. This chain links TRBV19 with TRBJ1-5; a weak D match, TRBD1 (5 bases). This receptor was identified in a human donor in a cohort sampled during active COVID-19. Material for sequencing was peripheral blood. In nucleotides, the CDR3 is TGTGCCAGTAATGTGCAGGGCCATAGCAATCAGCCCCAGCATTTT. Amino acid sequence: CASNVQGHSNQPQHF. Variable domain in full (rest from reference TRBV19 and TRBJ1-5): DGGITQSPKYLFRKEGQNVTLSCEQNLNHDAMYWYRQDPGQGLRLIYYSQIVNDFQKGDIAEGYSVSREKKESFPLTVTSAQKNPTAFYLCASNVQGHSNQPQHFGDGTRLSIL.